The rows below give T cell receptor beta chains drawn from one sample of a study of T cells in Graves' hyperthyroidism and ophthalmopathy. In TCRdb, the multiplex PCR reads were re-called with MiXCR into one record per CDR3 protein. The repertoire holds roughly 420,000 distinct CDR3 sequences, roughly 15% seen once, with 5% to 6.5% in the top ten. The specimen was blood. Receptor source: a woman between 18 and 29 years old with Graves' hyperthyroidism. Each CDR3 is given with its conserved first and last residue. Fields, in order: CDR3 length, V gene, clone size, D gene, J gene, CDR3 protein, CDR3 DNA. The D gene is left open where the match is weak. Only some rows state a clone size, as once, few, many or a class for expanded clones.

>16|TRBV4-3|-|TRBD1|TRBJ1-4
CASSQRNLQGDEKLFF
TGCGCCAGCAGCCAACGTAACCTACAGGGGGATGAAAAACTGTTTTTT
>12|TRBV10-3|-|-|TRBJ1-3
CATQSSGNTIYF
TGTGCCACCCAGAGCTCTGGAAACACCATATATTTT
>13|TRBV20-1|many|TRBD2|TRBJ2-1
CSLRTSGKGEQFF
TGCAGTTTAAGGACTAGCGGGAAGGGTGAGCAGTTCTTC
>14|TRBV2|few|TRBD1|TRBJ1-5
CASSAGQSSQPQHF
TGTGCCAGCAGCGCGGGACAGTCTAGTCAGCCCCAGCATTTT
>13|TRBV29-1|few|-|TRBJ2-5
CSARDGHQETQYF
TGCAGCGCCCGGGACGGCCACCAAGAGACCCAGTACTTC
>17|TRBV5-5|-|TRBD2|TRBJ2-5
CASSLLGTTSLSETQYF
TGTGCCAGCAGCTTGCTTGGGACTACCTCCCTGTCGGAGACCCAGTACTTC
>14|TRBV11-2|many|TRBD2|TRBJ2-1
CASSSGGPWNEQFF
TGTGCCAGCAGCTCGGGAGGGCCCTGGAATGAGCAGTTCTTC
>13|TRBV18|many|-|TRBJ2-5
CASSPQGFETQYF
TGTGCCAGCTCACCTCAGGGGTTCGAGACCCAGTACTTC
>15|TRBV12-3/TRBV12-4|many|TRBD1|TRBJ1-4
CASRPQGAYNEKLFF
TGTGCCAGCAGACCGCAGGGGGCGTACAACGAAAAACTGTTTTTT
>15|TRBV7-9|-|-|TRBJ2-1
CASSLTGSSCNEQFF
TGTGCCAGCAGCTTAACGGGAAGCTCCTGCAATGAGCAGTTCTTC
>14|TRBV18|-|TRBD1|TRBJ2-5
CASSPTGGPETQYF
TGTGCCAGCTCACCTACAGGGGGTCCAGAGACCCAGTACTTC
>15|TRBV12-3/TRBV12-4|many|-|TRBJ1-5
CASSTTGRPNQPQHF
TGTGCCAGCAGCACAACAGGGAGGCCCAATCAGCCCCAGCATTTT
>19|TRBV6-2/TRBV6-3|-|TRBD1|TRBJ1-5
CASSPSGDRGPHSNQPQHF
TGTGCCAGCAGTCCCTCCGGGGACAGGGGCCCCCATAGCAATCAGCCCCAGCATTTT
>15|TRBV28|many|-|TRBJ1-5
CASSPRGSFNQPQHF
TGTGCCAGCAGTCCCAGGGGCAGCTTCAATCAGCCCCAGCATTTT